The clone carrying this T cell receptor beta chain has just a few counts. Regarding time point: sample taken at primary tumor resection. Germline assignment: CDR1 ENHRY and CDR2 SYGVKD. This CDR3 region has 16 residues. V shed 4 bases and J shed 1 base, with 16 bases lying between them. TCRdb reprocessed the 5' RACE reads with MiXCR, giving one entry per CDR3 protein. Seen here are 7,000 to 8,000 distinct CDR3 sequences, around 6.3% observed once, and the top ten hold 60% to 80%. These data belong to a study of spatial heterogeneity in lung cancer. Study details: Mean representation of each unique TCR and UMI combination in the raw reads exceeded 8.5 occurrences.

The TCR sequence derives from a male donor with early-stage non-small cell lung cancer. V gene TRBV10-3 combines with J gene TRBJ1-2, with a tentative D call TRBD1 (6 bases). Sequences were derived from PBMCs, sampled at surgery. CDR3 loop: CAISGFWDINNYGYTF. The CDR3, as DNA: TGTGCCATCAGTGGCTTTTGGGACATAAATAACTATGGCTACACCTTC.